This TCR beta chain was sequenced for a study of T cell responses to AZD1222 COVID-19 vaccine. In the study overall: Second doses that came at about 4 or about 12 weeks were put together.

Sequenced by immunoSEQ multiplex PCR; TCRdb stores in-frame clones only, minus some. The table shows 180,000 or so clones, with 94% occurring only once. Points on this clone: Its specificity is not known.

Germline V CDR1 and CDR2: SGHDN, FVKESK. Trimming pared 4 bases from V and 1 base from J, leaving 8 bases between. The length of the CDR3 is 13 residues. Whole-study findings and limits: Donors skewed white British and female; clonal diversity was possibly underestimated. Dominant at 160-218 and 743-854, vaccine-associated CD4 TCRs also spanned spike.

The sequencing used peripheral blood, collected on day 0 of AZD1222 vaccination. The clonotype comes from an adult in good health. V and J are TRBV14 and TRBJ2-7, with D uncertain. CDR3 protein: CASSLPGSYEQYF. CDR3 nucleotide sequence: TGTGCCAGCAGCCTACCCGGGTCCTACGAGCAGTACTTC. The whole variable domain, filled in from reference TRBV14 and TRBJ2-7, reads EAGVTQFPSHSVIEKGQTVTLRCDPISGHDNLYWYRRVMGKEIKFLLHFVKESKQDESGMPNNRFLAERTGGTYSTLKVQPAELEDSGVYFCASSLPGSYEQYFGPGTRLTVT.